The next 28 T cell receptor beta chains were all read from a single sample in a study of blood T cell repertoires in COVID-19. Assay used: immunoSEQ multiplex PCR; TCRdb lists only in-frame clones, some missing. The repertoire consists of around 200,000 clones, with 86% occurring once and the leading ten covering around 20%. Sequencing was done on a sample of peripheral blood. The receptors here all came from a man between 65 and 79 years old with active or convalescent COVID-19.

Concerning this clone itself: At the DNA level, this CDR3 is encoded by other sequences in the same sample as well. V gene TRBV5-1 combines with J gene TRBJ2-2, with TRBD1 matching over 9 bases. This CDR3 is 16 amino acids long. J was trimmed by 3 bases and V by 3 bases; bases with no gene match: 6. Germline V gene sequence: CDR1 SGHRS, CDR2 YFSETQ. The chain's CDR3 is CASSSGQGSDTGELFF. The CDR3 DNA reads TGCGCCAGCAGCTCGGGACAGGGCTCGGACACCGGGGAGCTGTTTTTT.

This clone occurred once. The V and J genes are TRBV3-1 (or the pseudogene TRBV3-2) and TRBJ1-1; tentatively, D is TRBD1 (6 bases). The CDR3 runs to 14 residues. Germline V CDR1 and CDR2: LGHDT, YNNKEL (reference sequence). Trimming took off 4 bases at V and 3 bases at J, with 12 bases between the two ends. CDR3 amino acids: CASSLQGADTEAFF. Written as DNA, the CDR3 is TGTGCCAGCAGCCTACAGGGCGCTGACACTGAAGCTTTCTTT.

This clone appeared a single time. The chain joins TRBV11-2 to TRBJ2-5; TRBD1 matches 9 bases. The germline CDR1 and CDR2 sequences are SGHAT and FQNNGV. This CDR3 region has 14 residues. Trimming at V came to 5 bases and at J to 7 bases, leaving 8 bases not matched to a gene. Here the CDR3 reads CASSLPAGQGTQYF. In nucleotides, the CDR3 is TGTGCCAGCAGCCTCCCAGCGGGACAGGGGACCCAGTACTTC. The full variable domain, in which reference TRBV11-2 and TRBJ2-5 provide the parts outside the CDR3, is EAGVAQSPRYKIIEKRQSVAFWCNPISGHATLYWYQQILGQGPKLLIQFQNNGVVDDSQLPKDRFSAERLKGVDSTLKIQPAKLEDSAVYLCASSLPAGQGTQYFGPGTRLLVL.

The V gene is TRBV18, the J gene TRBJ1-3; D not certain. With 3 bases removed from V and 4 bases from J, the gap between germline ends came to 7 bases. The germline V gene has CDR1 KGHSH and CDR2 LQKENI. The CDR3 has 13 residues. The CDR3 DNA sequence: TGTGCCAGCTCACCCGCGGGGGGAAACACCATATATTTT. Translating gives CASSPAGGNTIYF.

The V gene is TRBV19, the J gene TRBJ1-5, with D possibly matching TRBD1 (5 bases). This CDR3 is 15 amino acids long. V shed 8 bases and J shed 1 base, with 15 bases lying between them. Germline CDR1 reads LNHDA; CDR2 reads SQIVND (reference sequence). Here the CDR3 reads CASGPGFRSNQPQHF. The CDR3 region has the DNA TGTGCCAGTGGTCCAGGGTTTCGGAGCAATCAGCCCCAGCATTTT.

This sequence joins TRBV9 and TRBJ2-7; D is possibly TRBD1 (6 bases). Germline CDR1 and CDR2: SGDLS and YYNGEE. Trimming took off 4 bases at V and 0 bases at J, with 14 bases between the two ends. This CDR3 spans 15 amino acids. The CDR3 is CASSPTRDISYEQYF. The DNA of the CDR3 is TGTGCCAGCAGCCCCACCCGGGACATCTCCTACGAGCAGTACTTC.

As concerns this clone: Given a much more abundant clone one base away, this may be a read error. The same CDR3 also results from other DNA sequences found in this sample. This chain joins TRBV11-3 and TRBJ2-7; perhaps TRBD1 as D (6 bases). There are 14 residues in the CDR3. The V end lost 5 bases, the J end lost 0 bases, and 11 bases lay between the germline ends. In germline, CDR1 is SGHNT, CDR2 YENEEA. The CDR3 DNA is TGTGCCAGCAGCCCCGGACAGAGCTCCTACGAGCAGTACTTC. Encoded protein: CASSPGQSSYEQYF.

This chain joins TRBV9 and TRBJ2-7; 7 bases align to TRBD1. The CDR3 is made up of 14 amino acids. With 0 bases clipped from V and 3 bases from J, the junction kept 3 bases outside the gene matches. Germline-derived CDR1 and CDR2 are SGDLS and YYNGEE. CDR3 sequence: CASSVDRGGYEQYF. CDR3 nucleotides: TGTGCCAGCAGCGTAGACAGGGGTGGCTACGAGCAGTACTTC.

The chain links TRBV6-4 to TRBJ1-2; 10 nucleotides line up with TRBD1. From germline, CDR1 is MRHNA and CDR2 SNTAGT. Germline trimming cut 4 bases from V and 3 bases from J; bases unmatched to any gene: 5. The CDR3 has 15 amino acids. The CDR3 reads CASSARQGAYYGYTF. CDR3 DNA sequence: TGTGCCAGCAGTGCAAGACAGGGGGCTTACTATGGCTACACCTTC.

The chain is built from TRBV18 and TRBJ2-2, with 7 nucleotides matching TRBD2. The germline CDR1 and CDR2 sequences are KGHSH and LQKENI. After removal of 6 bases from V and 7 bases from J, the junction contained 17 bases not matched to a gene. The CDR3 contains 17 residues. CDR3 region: CASSSADGGSGIGELFF. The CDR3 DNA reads TGTGCCAGCTCCTCCGCGGACGGCGGGAGCGGGATCGGGGAGCTGTTTTTT.

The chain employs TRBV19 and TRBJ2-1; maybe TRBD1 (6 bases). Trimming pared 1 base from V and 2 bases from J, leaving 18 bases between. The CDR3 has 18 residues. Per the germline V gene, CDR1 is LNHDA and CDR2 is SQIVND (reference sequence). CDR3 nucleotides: TGTGCCAGTAGTATAGTCCCGGAAACAGGGATAACCTACAATGAGCAGTTCTTC. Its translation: CASSIVPETGITYNEQFF.

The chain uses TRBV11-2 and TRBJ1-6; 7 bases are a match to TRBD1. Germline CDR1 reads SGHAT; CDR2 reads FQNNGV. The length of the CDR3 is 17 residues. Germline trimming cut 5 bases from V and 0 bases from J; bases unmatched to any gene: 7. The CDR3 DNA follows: TGTGCCAGCAGCAGGACAGGAATTCTCTCCTATAATTCACCCCTCCACTTT. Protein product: CASSRTGILSYNSPLHF.

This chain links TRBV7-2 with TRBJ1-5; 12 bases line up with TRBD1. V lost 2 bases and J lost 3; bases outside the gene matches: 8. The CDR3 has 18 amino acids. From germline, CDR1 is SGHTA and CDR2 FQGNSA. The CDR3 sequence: CASSLSTGTGGINQPQHF. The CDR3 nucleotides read TGTGCCAGCAGCTTATCTACCGGGACAGGGGGCATCAATCAGCCCCAGCATTTT.

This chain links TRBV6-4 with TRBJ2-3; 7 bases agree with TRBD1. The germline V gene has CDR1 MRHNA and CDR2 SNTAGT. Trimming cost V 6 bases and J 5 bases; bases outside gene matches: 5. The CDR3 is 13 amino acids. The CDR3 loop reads CASSFTGVDTQYF. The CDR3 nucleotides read TGTGCCAGCAGCTTTACAGGGGTAGATACGCAGTATTTT.

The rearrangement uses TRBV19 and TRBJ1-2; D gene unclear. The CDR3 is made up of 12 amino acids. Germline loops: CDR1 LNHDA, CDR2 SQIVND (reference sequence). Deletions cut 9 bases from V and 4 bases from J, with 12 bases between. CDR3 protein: CASRGNFYGYTF. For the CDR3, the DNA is TGTGCCAGCCGAGGAAACTTCTATGGCTACACCTTC.

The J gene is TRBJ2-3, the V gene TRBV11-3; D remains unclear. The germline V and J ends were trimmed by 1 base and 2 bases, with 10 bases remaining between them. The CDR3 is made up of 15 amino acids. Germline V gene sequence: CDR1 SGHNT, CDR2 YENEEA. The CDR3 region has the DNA TGTGCCAGCAGCTTAGGCGTCAGGAACACAGATACGCAGTATTTT. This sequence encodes CASSLGVRNTDTQYF.

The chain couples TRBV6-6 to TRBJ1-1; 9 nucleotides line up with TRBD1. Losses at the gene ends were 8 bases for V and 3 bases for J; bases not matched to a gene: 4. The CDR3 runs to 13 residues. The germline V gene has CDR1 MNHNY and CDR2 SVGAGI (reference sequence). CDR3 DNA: TGTGCCAGCGGCGACAGGGGGTACACTGAAGCTTTCTTT. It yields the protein CASGDRGYTEAFF.

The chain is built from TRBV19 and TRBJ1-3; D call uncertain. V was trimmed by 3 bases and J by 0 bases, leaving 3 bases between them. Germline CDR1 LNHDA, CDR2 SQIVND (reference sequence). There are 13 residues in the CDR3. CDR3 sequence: CASSINSGNTIYF. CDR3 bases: TGTGCCAGTAGTATTAACTCTGGAAACACCATATATTTT. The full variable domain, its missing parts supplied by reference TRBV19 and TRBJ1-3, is DGGITQSPKYLFRKEGQNVTLSCEQNLNHDAMYWYRQDPGQGLRLIYYSQIVNDFQKGDIAEGYSVSREKKESFPLTVTSAQKNPTAFYLCASSINSGNTIYFGEGSWLTVV.

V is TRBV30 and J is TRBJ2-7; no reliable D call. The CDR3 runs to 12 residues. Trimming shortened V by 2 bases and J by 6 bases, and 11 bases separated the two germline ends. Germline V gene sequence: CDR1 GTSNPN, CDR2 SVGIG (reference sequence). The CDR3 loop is CAWSSQPGEQYF. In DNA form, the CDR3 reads TGTGCCTGGAGTAGCCAGCCAGGCGAGCAGTACTTC.

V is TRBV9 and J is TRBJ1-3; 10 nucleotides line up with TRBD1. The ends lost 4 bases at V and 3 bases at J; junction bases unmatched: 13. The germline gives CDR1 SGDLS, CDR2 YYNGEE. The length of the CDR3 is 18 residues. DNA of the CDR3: TGTGCCAGCAGCTTTCGTCCCGGGACAGGGGAAGGTGGAAACACCATATATTTT. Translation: CASSFRPGTGEGGNTIYF.

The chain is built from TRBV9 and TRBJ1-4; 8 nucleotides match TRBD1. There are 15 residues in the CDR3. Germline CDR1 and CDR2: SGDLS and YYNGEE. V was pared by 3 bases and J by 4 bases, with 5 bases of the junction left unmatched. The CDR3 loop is CASSDQGAVNEKLFF. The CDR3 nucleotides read TGTGCCAGCAGCGACCAGGGGGCGGTTAATGAAAAACTGTTTTTT.

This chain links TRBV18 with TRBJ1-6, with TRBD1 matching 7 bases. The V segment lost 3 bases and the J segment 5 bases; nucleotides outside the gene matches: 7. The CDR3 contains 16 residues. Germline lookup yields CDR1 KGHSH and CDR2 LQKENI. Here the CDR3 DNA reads TGTGCCAGCTCACCGTTCACCGGGACAGATAATTCACCCCTCCACTTT. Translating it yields CASSPFTGTDNSPLHF.

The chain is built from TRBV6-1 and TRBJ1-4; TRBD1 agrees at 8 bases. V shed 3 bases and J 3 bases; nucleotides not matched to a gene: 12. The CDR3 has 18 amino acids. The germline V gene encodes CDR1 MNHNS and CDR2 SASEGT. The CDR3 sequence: CASSDVRGQVGANEKLFF. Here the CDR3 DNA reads TGTGCCAGCAGTGATGTAAGGGGACAGGTCGGGGCTAATGAAAAACTGTTTTTT.

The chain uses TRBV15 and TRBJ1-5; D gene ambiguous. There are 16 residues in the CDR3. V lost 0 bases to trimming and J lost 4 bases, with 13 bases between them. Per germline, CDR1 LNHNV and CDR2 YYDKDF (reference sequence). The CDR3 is CATSRDSGGMNQPQHF. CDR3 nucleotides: TGTGCCACCAGCAGAGATAGTGGAGGGATGAATCAGCCCCAGCATTTT.

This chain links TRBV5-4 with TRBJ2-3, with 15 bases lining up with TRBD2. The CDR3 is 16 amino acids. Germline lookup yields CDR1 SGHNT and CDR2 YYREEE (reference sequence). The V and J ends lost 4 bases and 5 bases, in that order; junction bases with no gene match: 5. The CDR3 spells CASSVGLAGGGDTQYF. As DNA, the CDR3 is TGTGCCAGCAGCGTCGGACTAGCGGGAGGGGGAGATACGCAGTATTTT.

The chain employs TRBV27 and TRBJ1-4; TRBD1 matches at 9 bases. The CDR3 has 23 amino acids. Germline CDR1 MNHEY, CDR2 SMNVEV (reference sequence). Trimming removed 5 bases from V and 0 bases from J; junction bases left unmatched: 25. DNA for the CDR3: TGTGCCAGCAGTCCCCGTCCGGGACAGGGTATTGGGAGATTAGTTGCAACTAATGAAAAACTGTTTTTT. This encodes CASSPRPGQGIGRLVATNEKLFF.

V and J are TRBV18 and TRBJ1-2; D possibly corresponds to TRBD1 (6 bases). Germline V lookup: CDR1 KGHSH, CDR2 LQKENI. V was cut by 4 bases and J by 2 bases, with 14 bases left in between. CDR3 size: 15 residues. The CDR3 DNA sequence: TGTGCCAGCTCACAGACAGGTAGCCAAAACTATGGCTACACCTTC. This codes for CASSQTGSQNYGYTF.

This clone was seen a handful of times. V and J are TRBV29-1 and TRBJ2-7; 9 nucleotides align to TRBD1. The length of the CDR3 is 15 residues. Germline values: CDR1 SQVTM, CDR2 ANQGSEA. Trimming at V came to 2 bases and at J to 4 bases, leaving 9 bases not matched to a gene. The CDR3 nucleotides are TGCAGCGTTGAACCGACCGGGACAGGGTCTTACGAGCAGTACTTC. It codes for CSVEPTGTGSYEQYF.